This entry concerns a single T cell receptor (beta chain). The survey-level immunoSEQ assay was used. Assay used: immunoSEQ multiplex PCR; TCRdb lists only in-frame clones, some missing. The sample lists 20,000 or so clones, roughly 82% occurring once. The data belong to a study of STAT5B mutations in CD4+ large granular lymphocyte leukemia. This CDR3 has 15 amino acids. The V gene lost 5 bases and the J gene lost 1 base, with 14 bases spanning the gap. Germline values: CDR1 ENHRY, CDR2 SYGVKD. Material for sequencing was CD4+ T cells from blood buffy coats. J is TRBJ1-1 and V is TRBV10-3; the D gene is possibly TRBD1 (6 bases). The source of this sequence is a human donor in good health. CDR3 sequence: CAISFSTGPNTEAFF. In DNA, the CDR3 is TGTGCCATCAGTTTTTCGACAGGCCCGAACACTGAAGCTTTCTTT.